The 7 T cell receptor beta chains below come from one sample, sequenced in a study of blood T cells in healthy people across ages. A J-beta primer mix and a sample-barcoded 5' primer were used in a second PCR of about 7 to 12 cycles. TCRdb re-analysed the 5' RACE reads in MiXCR, keeping a single row per CDR3 protein. This sample has more than 1,000,000 distinct CDR3 sequences, with almost 25% found just once. The sample also formed part of further work on T cells of mothers and their children.

Sequencing was done on a sample of blood. The source is a girl aged 2 to 10 in good health.

The table lists this clonotype with a few counts. The V and J genes are TRBV7-2 and TRBJ2-1; D might be TRBD1 or TRBD2, each matching 5 bases. Germline V CDR1 and CDR2: SGHTA, FQGNSA. The CDR3 is 16 amino acids. Trimming left V 1 base short and J 4 bases short, with 14 bases between. The CDR3 nucleotides read TGTGCCAGCAGCTTAGTGGGACCCTCCCCTTACAATGAGCAGTTCTTC. Translating gives CASSLVGPSPYNEQFF. Full variable domain (remainder filled in from reference TRBV7-2 and TRBJ2-1): GAGVSQSPSNKVTEKGKDVELRCDPISGHTALYWYRQSLGQGLEFLIYFQGNSAPDKSGLPSDRFSAERTGGSVSTLTIQRTQQEDSAVYLCASSLVGPSPYNEQFFGPGTRLTVL.

The genes are TRBV28 and TRBJ2-7; 8 bases match TRBD1. The V gene end was trimmed by 7 bases and the J gene end by 4 bases; junction bases not matched to a gene: 9. CDR1 and CDR2 from the germline V gene are MDHEN and SYDVKM. This CDR3 comprises 14 residues. The CDR3 reads CASIAVTGGYEQYF. The CDR3 nucleotides read TGTGCCAGCATAGCCGTAACAGGGGGGTACGAGCAGTACTTC.

This chain joins TRBV29-1 and TRBJ2-2; TRBD1 aligns across 7 bases. The germline gives CDR1 SQVTM, CDR2 ANQGSEA. V lost 3 bases and J lost 4; bases outside the gene matches: 5. CDR3 size: 14 residues. The CDR3 sequence: CSVDEGQLTGELFF. The CDR3, as DNA: TGCAGCGTTGATGAGGGACAGCTCACCGGGGAGCTGTTTTTT.

This sequence joins TRBV10-1 and TRBJ2-2; D remains unclear. CDR1 is WNHNN and CDR2 is SYGVQD in the germline V gene (reference sequence). Trimming removed 3 bases from V and 3 bases from J, with 8 bases in between. The CDR3 has 14 amino acids. The CDR3 nucleotides read TGCGCCAGCAGTGATCAGGCCGACACCGGGGAGCTGTTTTTT. The encoded protein is CASSDQADTGELFF.

V is TRBV4-1 and J is TRBJ1-5; 7 bases fit TRBD1. V trimming: 0 bases; J trimming: 4 bases; junction bases outside the gene matches: 3. CDR1 and CDR2 from the germline V gene are MGHRA and YSYEKL. The CDR3 runs to 15 residues. This CDR3 is CASSQEGQENQPQHF. DNA for the CDR3: TGCGCCAGCAGCCAAGAAGGACAGGAGAATCAGCCCCAGCATTTT.

The V call is TRBV6-5, the J call TRBJ2-1, with D tentatively TRBD2 (5 bases). Germline V lookup: CDR1 MNHEY, CDR2 SVGAGI. The CDR3 has 13 residues. V was trimmed by 2 bases and J by 12 bases, leaving 14 bases between them. CDR3 sequence (DNA): TGTGCCAGCAGTTACGCACCAGCGGCGAGGCAGTTCTTC. Its protein is CASSYAPAARQFF.

This clonotype was counted only a few times. The genes are TRBV20-1 and TRBJ2-5, with TRBD2 matching 8 bases. Trimming cost V 6 bases and J 6 bases; bases outside gene matches: 15. Germline V lookup: CDR1 DFQATT, CDR2 SNEGSKA (reference sequence). The CDR3 has 15 amino acids. The CDR3 nucleotides are TGCAGTGCCCACCGGGAGGGGGATTTCGGAAAGACCCAGTACTTC. Its protein is CSAHREGDFGKTQYF.